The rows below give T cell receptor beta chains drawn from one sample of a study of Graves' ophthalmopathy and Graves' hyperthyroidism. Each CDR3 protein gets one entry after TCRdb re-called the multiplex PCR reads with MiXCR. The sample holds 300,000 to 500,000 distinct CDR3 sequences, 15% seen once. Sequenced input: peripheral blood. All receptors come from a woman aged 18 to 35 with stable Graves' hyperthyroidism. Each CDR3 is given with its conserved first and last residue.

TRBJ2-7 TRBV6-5 CASSLAGHSYEQYF
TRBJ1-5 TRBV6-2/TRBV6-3 CASSYAFWGLNQPQHF
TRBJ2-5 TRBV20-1 CSARDLQAVPQETQYF
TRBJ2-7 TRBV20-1 CSAMTSGYEQYF
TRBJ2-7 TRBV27 CASSFSLADWGGSSKYEQYF
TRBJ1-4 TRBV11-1 CASSSWTGGNEKLFF
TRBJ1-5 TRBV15 CATSRLPRGRGQPQHF
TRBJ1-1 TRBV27 CASSPLPSFQGLTEAFF
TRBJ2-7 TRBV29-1 CSVEVPTGMGNYEQYF
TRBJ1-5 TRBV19 CASSPLPTAPSQPQHF
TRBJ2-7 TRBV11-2 CASSSTRGPETYEQYF
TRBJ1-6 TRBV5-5 CASSFHRGRSSYNSPLHF
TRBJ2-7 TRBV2 CASTSGGEYEQYF
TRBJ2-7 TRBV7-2 CASSLGAPSYEQYF
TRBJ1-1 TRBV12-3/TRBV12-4 CASSFEVLADAFF
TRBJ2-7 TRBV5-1 CASSVWTGSEQYF
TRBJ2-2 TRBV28 CASSLSGGLFF